A selection of T cell receptor beta chains follows, all from one sample in a study of blood T cell repertoires in COVID-19. Sequenced by immunoSEQ multiplex PCR; TCRdb stores in-frame clones only, minus some. Among 250,000 to 350,000 clones listed, roughly 84% were seen once. The sequenced sample was peripheral blood. The receptors derive from a person in their 70s with COVID-19, enrolled during active disease. Both conserved end residues are part of each CDR3. The D gene is left open where the match is weak. Where a row states a size, it is once, few, many or the class of an expanded clone; other rows omit it.

DNA: TGTGCCATCAGTGGGTCGCCTCAGACAGGTCCCTACGAGCAGTACTTC; CDR3: CAISGSPQTGPYEQYF; D: .; size: .; V: TRBV10-3; J: TRBJ2-7; length: 16
DNA: TGTGCCAGCAGTTACCGTGGTCAGGGTACTGAAGCTTTCTTT; CDR3: CASSYRGQGTEAFF; D: .; size: many; V: TRBV6-5; J: TRBJ1-1; length: 14
DNA: TGTGCCAGCAGCTTAGCGCTGCGATCACCCCTCCACTTT; CDR3: CASSLALRSPLHF; D: .; size: .; V: TRBV7-2; J: TRBJ1-6; length: 13
DNA: TGTGCCAGCAGCGCTCTAGCGGGCTCCTCCTACGAGCAGTACTTC; CDR3: CASSALAGSSYEQYF; D: TRBD2; size: .; V: TRBV2; J: TRBJ2-7; length: 15
DNA: TGTGCCAGCAGCCCATCTATTGCCCGGGAGAATTCACCCCTCCACTTT; CDR3: CASSPSIARENSPLHF; D: .; size: .; V: TRBV3-1/TRBV3-2; J: TRBJ1-6; length: 16
DNA: TGTGCCAGCAGCTTGTACCGGACAGGGGTAAGGTATGGCTACACCTTC; CDR3: CASSLYRTGVRYGYTF; D: TRBD1; size: .; V: TRBV5-6; J: TRBJ1-2; length: 16
DNA: TGTGCCAGCAGCGGGGGGGGCTACAATGAGCAGTTCTTC; CDR3: CASSGGGYNEQFF; D: TRBD2; size: once; V: TRBV28; J: TRBJ2-1; length: 13
DNA: TGTGCCAGCAGGGAGGGTGTCACAGATACGCAGTATTTT; CDR3: CASREGVTDTQYF; D: .; size: .; V: TRBV6-5; J: TRBJ2-3; length: 13
DNA: TGTGCCAGCAGCTTATATCCGGGACAGATGAACACTGAAGCTTTCTTT; CDR3: CASSLYPGQMNTEAFF; D: TRBD1; size: .; V: TRBV7-3; J: TRBJ1-1; length: 16
DNA: TGTGCCAGCAGTGAAACGTCGGCTAGCGCCGGGGAGCTGTTTTTT; CDR3: CASSETSASAGELFF; D: .; size: once; V: TRBV2; J: TRBJ2-2; length: 15
DNA: TGTGCCAGCAGCCAGCCAGGGGCGCGGGAGACCCAGTACTTC; CDR3: CASSQPGARETQYF; D: .; size: .; V: TRBV28; J: TRBJ2-5; length: 14
DNA: TGTGCCAGCAGCGTAGATCAGGGTAGGACTGAAGCTTTCTTT; CDR3: CASSVDQGRTEAFF; D: .; size: .; V: TRBV9; J: TRBJ1-1; length: 14
DNA: TGTGCCTGGAGGGAACAGGGAATAGCCTATAATTCACCCCTCCACTTT; CDR3: CAWREQGIAYNSPLHF; D: .; size: .; V: TRBV30; J: TRBJ1-6; length: 16
DNA: TGTGCCAGCATGGGGACAGGTGATGGCTACACCTTC; CDR3: CASMGTGDGYTF; D: TRBD1; size: .; V: TRBV6-5; J: TRBJ1-2; length: 12
DNA: TGTGCCATCAGTGAGTCGGGAGGCGGGGGGACGGCAGATACGCAGTATTTT; CDR3: CAISESGGGGTADTQYF; D: TRBD2; size: .; V: TRBV10-3; J: TRBJ2-3; length: 17
DNA: TGTGCCAGTTCACTCGAACAGGGGGCCCACGAGCAGTACTTC; CDR3: CASSLEQGAHEQYF; D: TRBD1; size: .; V: TRBV18; J: TRBJ2-7; length: 14
DNA: TGTGCCAGCAGCTGGGGACAGGGCGGTTCGCCTGAAGCTTTCTTT; CDR3: CASSWGQGGSPEAFF; D: TRBD1; size: .; V: TRBV5-6; J: TRBJ1-1; length: 15
DNA: TGTGCCAGCACCACGGGGGATTCAAGGACAGATACGCAGTATTTT; CDR3: CASTTGDSRTDTQYF; D: .; size: .; V: TRBV28; J: TRBJ2-3; length: 15
DNA: TGTGCCAGCAGCCCTCACCCCAGGGAACAGTACTTC; CDR3: CASSPHPREQYF; D: .; size: once; V: TRBV12-3/TRBV12-4; J: TRBJ2-7; length: 12
DNA: TGTGCCAGCAGCCTCTCGGTTGCAACTAATGAAAAACTGTTTTTT; CDR3: CASSLSVATNEKLFF; D: .; size: few; V: TRBV7-9; J: TRBJ1-4; length: 15
DNA: TGTGCCAGCAGCTTGGGACTAGCGGAATCCTACGAGCAGTACTTC; CDR3: CASSLGLAESYEQYF; D: TRBD2; size: .; V: TRBV5-4; J: TRBJ2-7; length: 15
DNA: TGTGCCAGCAGTTACTACAGGGGAGGTGAGACTGAAGCTTTCTTT; CDR3: CASSYYRGGETEAFF; D: TRBD1; size: .; V: TRBV5-8; J: TRBJ1-1; length: 15
DNA: TGTGCCAGCAGCGCCGATGGGGGGAGTAATCAGCCCCAGCATTTT; CDR3: CASSADGGSNQPQHF; D: .; size: .; V: TRBV9; J: TRBJ1-5; length: 15
DNA: TGTGCCAGCAGCTCTCCGGGACTGACTTACAATGAGCAGTTCTTC; CDR3: CASSSPGLTYNEQFF; D: .; size: .; V: TRBV7-2; J: TRBJ2-1; length: 15
DNA: TGTGCCAGCAGTCGTCGGGACAGGGGATCTGGAGCTTTCTTT; CDR3: CASSRRDRGSGAFF; D: TRBD1; size: .; V: TRBV5-4; J: TRBJ1-1; length: 14
DNA: TGTGCCAGCAGGGATTCGACAGGGTGGGTCGACATTCAGTACTTC; CDR3: CASRDSTGWVDIQYF; D: TRBD1; size: .; V: TRBV6-6; J: TRBJ2-4; length: 15
DNA: TGTGCCTGGAGGGTAAGACAGGGACGGACTGAAGCTTTCTTT; CDR3: CAWRVRQGRTEAFF; D: TRBD1; size: .; V: TRBV30; J: TRBJ1-1; length: 14
DNA: TGTGCCAGCAGGCGGGACCGCTCTTCTGGCTACACCTTC; CDR3: CASRRDRSSGYTF; D: .; size: .; V: TRBV28; J: TRBJ1-2; length: 13
DNA: TGTGCCAGCAGCAACGAGACTGGAAACACCATATATTTT; CDR3: CASSNETGNTIYF; D: .; size: .; V: TRBV7-4; J: TRBJ1-3; length: 13
DNA: TGTGCCAGCAGCTTAAGCGTCCCAGTAAGACAGACGAAGTTCATGAACACTGAAGCTTTCTTT; CDR3: CASSLSVPVRQTKFMNTEAFF; D: .; size: .; V: TRBV7-8; J: TRBJ1-1; length: 21
DNA: TGTGCCAGCAGCCATGGATGGACGCCGGGACAGGGGGGACTAGCGGACGAGCAGTACTTC; CDR3: CASSHGWTPGQGGLADEQYF; D: .; size: .; V: TRBV14; J: TRBJ2-7; length: 20
DNA: TGTGCCAGCGGAATAGACAGGGGCGCCGGGGAGCTGTTTTTT; CDR3: CASGIDRGAGELFF; D: TRBD1; size: .; V: TRBV6-5; J: TRBJ2-2; length: 14
DNA: TGCGCCAGCAGCCAAGGAACGGCGCGGGAGAGTTCCTACGAGCAGTACTTC; CDR3: CASSQGTARESSYEQYF; D: TRBD2; size: .; V: TRBV4-3; J: TRBJ2-7; length: 17
DNA: TGTGCCAGTAGTATGCGGACAGGGTCTGGAAACACCATATATTTT; CDR3: CASSMRTGSGNTIYF; D: TRBD1; size: .; V: TRBV19; J: TRBJ1-3; length: 15